This TCR beta chain was identified during a study of T cells in Graves' hyperthyroidism and ophthalmopathy. Notes on the study in general: Most thyroid clonotypes with frequency above 0.001 were detected in blood.

Trimming took 5 bases from V and 4 from J; bases not matched to a gene: 8. The CDR3 consists of 15 residues. From germline, CDR1 is PRHDT and CDR2 FYEKMQ (reference sequence). Authors of the study amplified TCR beta CDR3 regions from RNA transcripts. Initially, a first-round RT-PCR of the TCR CDR3 employed the HTBI primer set. TCRdb redid the calling of the multiplex PCR reads with MiXCR, one entry per CDR3 protein. Seen here are 450,000 to 600,000 distinct CDR3 sequences, just under 20% observed once, and the top ten hold less than 55%. This clonotype was detected many times. Its antigen is undetermined.

V and J are TRBV13 and TRBJ1-2, with 9 positions matching TRBD1. What was sequenced was blood. The receptor's source is a man aged 35 to 55 with Graves' ophthalmopathy. The CDR3 DNA reads TGTGCCAGCAGCGCCAAACACAGGGGGCCCTATGGCTACACCTTC. Translating gives CASSAKHRGPYGYTF.